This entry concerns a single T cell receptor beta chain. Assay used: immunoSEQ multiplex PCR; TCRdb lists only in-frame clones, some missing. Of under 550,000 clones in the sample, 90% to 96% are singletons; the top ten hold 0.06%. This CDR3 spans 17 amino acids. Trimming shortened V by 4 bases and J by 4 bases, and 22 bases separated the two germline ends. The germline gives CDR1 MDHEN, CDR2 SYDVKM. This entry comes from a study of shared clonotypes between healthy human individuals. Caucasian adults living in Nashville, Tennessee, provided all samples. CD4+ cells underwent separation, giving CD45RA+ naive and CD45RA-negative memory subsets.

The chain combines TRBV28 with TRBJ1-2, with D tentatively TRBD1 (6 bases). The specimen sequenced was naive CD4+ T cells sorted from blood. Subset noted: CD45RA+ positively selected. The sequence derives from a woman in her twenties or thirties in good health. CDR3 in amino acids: CASSSTLGGVQGYGYTF. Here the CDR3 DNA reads TGTGCCAGCAGTTCGACCCTGGGAGGGGTACAGGGCTATGGCTACACCTTC.